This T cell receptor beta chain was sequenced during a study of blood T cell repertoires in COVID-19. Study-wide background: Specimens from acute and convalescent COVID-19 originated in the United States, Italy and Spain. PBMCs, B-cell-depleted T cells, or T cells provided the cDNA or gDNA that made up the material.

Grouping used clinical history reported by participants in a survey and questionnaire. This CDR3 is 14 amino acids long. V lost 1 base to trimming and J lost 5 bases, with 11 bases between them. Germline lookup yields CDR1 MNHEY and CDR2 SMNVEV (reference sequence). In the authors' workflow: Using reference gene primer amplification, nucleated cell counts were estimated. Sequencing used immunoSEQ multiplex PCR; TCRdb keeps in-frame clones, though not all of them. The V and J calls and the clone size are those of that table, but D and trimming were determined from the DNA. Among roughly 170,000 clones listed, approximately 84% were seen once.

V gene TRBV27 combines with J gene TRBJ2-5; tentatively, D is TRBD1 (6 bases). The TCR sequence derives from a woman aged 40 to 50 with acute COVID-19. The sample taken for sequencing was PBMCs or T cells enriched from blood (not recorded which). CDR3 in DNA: TGTGCCAGCAGTTTATATGGGGGCGGGGAGACCCAGTACTTC. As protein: CASSLYGGGETQYF.